This TCR beta chain appears in the sequencing data of a study of vaccination effects on CD4 cells after COVID-19. Overall study findings and caveats: Whether induced by infection or by vaccine, clones showed marked clonal contraction late after vaccination.

Method: immunoSEQ multiplex PCR; TCRdb's copy keeps in-frame clones and lacks some. Among more than 35,000 clones listed, over 80% were seen once. Germline CDR1 is SGHAT and CDR2 is FQNNGV. The CDR3 has 17 amino acids. V lost 0 bases to trimming and J lost 5 bases, with 19 bases between them. CD4+ T cell isolation took place after approximately ten days of culture. Cultures had half their medium replaced with IL-2 medium on days 3 and 7. In regard to this clone: Its antigen is still unknown.

The chain combines TRBV11-2 with TRBJ2-5; perhaps TRBD2 as D (5 bases). This receptor was taken from a human donor who received a COVID-19 vaccine. The specimen comprised CD4+ T cells from PBMCs cultured without peptide, sampled before COVID-19 vaccination. CDR3 DNA: TGTGCCAGCAGCTTAGAGCCTTGGCTAGCTAGAGTCGAGACCCAGTACTTC. Residues: CASSLEPWLARVETQYF.